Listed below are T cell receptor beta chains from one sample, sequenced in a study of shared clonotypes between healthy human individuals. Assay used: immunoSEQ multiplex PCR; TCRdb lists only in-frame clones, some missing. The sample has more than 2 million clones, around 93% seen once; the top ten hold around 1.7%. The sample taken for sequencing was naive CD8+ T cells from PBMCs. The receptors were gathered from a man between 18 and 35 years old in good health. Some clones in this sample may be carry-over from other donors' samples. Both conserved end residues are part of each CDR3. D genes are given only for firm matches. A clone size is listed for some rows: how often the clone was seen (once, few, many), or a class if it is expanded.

CDR3nt: TGTGCCAGCAGTCTAGGGGAATCCTACGAGCAGTACTTC
CDR3aa: CASSLGESYEQYF
abundance: -
j_gene: TRBJ2-7
v_gene: TRBV27
d_gene: -

CDR3nt: TGTGCCAGCAGTCCCACAGGGGGATCCGGGGAGCTGTTTTTT
CDR3aa: CASSPTGGSGELFF
abundance: -
j_gene: TRBJ2-2
v_gene: TRBV28
d_gene: TRBD1

CDR3nt: TGTGCCAGCAGTATACGGGGTGGGTTGGCAGATACGCAGTATTTT
CDR3aa: CASSIRGGLADTQYF
abundance: -
j_gene: TRBJ2-3
v_gene: TRBV6-5
d_gene: -

CDR3nt: TGTGCCAGCACGGGACTTGTCAGAAACCGCTACGAGCAGTACTTC
CDR3aa: CASTGLVRNRYEQYF
abundance: -
j_gene: TRBJ2-7
v_gene: TRBV6-1
d_gene: -

CDR3nt: TGTGCCAGCAGCCCTCCGCGCTGGGAGAGGGGGAACACCGGGGAGCTGTTTTTT
CDR3aa: CASSPPRWERGNTGELFF
abundance: -
j_gene: TRBJ2-2
v_gene: TRBV9
d_gene: -

CDR3nt: TGTGCCAGCAGGCAGTCCTATAGCAATCAGCCCCAGCATTTT
CDR3aa: CASRQSYSNQPQHF
abundance: -
j_gene: TRBJ1-5
v_gene: TRBV28
d_gene: -

CDR3nt: TGCAGTGCTAGAGATTTGCATGAGCAGTTCTTC
CDR3aa: CSARDLHEQFF
abundance: -
j_gene: TRBJ2-1
v_gene: TRBV20-1
d_gene: -

CDR3nt: TGTGCCAGTTTGACGTCAGGGCCTGGCGACAGGGGAATCTACGAGCAGTACTTC
CDR3aa: CASLTSGPGDRGIYEQYF
abundance: once
j_gene: TRBJ2-7
v_gene: TRBV2
d_gene: TRBD1

CDR3nt: TGTGCCAGCAGCCCTAGCGGGAGTTCCTACAATGAGCAGTTCTTC
CDR3aa: CASSPSGSSYNEQFF
abundance: -
j_gene: TRBJ2-1
v_gene: TRBV9
d_gene: TRBD2

CDR3nt: TGTGCCAGCAGCTTCATAGCGGGAGGGCCGGGAAATGAGCAGTTCTTC
CDR3aa: CASSFIAGGPGNEQFF
abundance: -
j_gene: TRBJ2-1
v_gene: TRBV7-2
d_gene: TRBD2

CDR3nt: TGTGCCAGCAGTCCTGGGGCGCGCGAGCAGTACTTC
CDR3aa: CASSPGAREQYF
abundance: -
j_gene: TRBJ2-7
v_gene: TRBV27
d_gene: -